There are a few counts of the clone carrying this T cell receptor beta chain. These data belong to a study of regulatory T cells in long-lasting Graves disease. Noted time point: persistent/refractory GD, antithyroid drugs over 5 years with positive TRAb. Extracted RNA from PBMCs served as the source of the TCR library. Trimming shortened V by 5 bases and J by 5 bases, and 17 bases separated the two germline ends. The CDR3 runs 16 residues. The germline V gene encodes CDR1 KGHDR and CDR2 SFDVKD. Arm-PCR with iRepertoire HTBI primers amplified the CDR3 regions for these TCR beta libraries. TCRdb passed the multiplex PCR reads through MiXCR, listing each CDR3 protein once. The sample records a few hundred thousand distinct CDR3 sequences, about 20% being singletons.

The source of this sequence is a female donor with Graves disease. Sequenced material: peripheral blood mononuclear cells (PBMCs), taken when the disease was refractory, from a patient treated with antithyroid drugs. The V gene is TRBV24-1, the J gene TRBJ2-2, with D perhaps TRBD2 (5 bases). The CDR3 DNA is TGTGCCACCAGTGGCAAGGAGGCAGTGTGGACCGGGGAGCTGTTTTTT. This sequence encodes CATSGKEAVWTGELFF.